Below, 26 T cell receptor beta chains from the same sample are listed, as sequenced in a study of blood T cell repertoires in COVID-19. Clones were sequenced by immunoSEQ multiplex PCR, and TCRdb holds only the in-frame ones, with some missing. The sample lists approximately 210,000 clones, around 80% seen once, with about 17% in the top ten. Sequences were obtained from PBMCs or T cells enriched from blood (not recorded which). The source is a woman aged 45 to 65 with acute COVID-19.

This clone occurred many times. The CDR3 carries no conserved terminal phenylalanine or tryptophan, so it likely arises from a read error. The DNA is left out, because the CDR3 cannot be placed on it with certainty; the CDR3 is given as TCRdb lists it. The chain employs TRBV4-1 and TRBJ2-7; TRBD2 reflects the table's D call only, with no check against the DNA. Per the germline V gene, CDR1 is MGHRA and CDR2 is YSYEKL. A total of 10 residues make up the CDR3, ends included. CDR3 sequence: CASSQPSPGS.

The sample holds a few counts of this clone. The V call is TRBV5-6, the J call TRBJ1-2, with 9 bases aligning to TRBD1. The CDR3 totals 15 residues. Germline values: CDR1 SGHDT, CDR2 YYEEEE. V dropped 6 bases and J dropped 4; count of bases not matched to a gene: 10. CDR3 DNA: TGTGCCAGCATTCCCGGGGACAGGGACCTCTATGGCTACACCTTC. This encodes CASIPGDRDLYGYTF.

CDR3 region: CASSHPGQGSRMEKLFF. In DNA form, the CDR3 reads TGCGCCAGCAGCCACCCGGGACAGGGTTCAAGAATGGAAAAACTGTTTTTT. This chain connects TRBV4-1 to TRBJ1-4; 9 bases match TRBD1. The CDR3 contains 17 residues. The germline V gene has CDR1 MGHRA and CDR2 YSYEKL. After removal of 3 bases from V and 8 bases from J, the junction contained 13 bases not matched to a gene.

The V gene is TRBV4-2, the J gene TRBJ2-1; a possible D gene is TRBD1 (6 bases). Germline assignment: CDR1 LGHNA and CDR2 YNFKEQ. Between the trimmed V and J ends, which lost 0 bases and 8 bases, there was a span of 8 bases. The length of the CDR3 is 13 residues. CDR3: CASSQDRGHEQFF. In DNA, the CDR3 is TGTGCCAGCAGCCAAGACAGGGGCCATGAGCAGTTCTTC.

This rearrangement joins TRBV6-5 to TRBJ1-2; 9 bases match TRBD1. From germline, CDR1 is MNHEY and CDR2 SVGAGI. After removal of 5 bases from V and 6 bases from J, the junction contained 7 bases not matched to a gene. The CDR3 covers 14 residues. The CDR3 DNA is TGTGCCAGCAGTAGAAACAGGGGGCAGGATGGCTACACCTTC. Translating gives CASSRNRGQDGYTF.

This sequence joins TRBV18 and TRBJ1-2; 10 nucleotides line up with TRBD1. V gave up 3 bases and J gave up 4 bases; unmatched junction bases: 8. The CDR3 has 16 residues. The germline gives CDR1 KGHSH, CDR2 LQKENI. CDR3 sequence: CASSPTGTGDFYGYTF. CDR3 nucleotide sequence: TGTGCCAGCTCACCGACCGGGACAGGGGACTTCTATGGCTACACCTTC.

The chain is built from TRBV12-3 or TRBV12-4 and TRBJ1-4; no clear D. The CDR3 extends over 11 amino acids. Trimming pared 3 bases from V and 8 bases from J, leaving 4 bases between. In DNA, the CDR3 is TGTGCCAGCAGTTTTGGCGAAAAACTGTTTTTT. It specifies CASSFGEKLFF.

This chain connects TRBV10-3 to TRBJ2-7; TRBD1 matches at 12 bases. In germline, CDR1 is ENHRY, CDR2 SYGVKD. This CDR3 spans 13 amino acids. V shed 8 bases and J 4 bases; nucleotides not matched to a gene: 3. The CDR3 protein is CAIRGQGAYEQYV. The CDR3 DNA sequence: TGTGCCATCCGGGGACAGGGGGCGTACGAGCAGTACGTC.

The gene calls are TRBV5-6 and TRBJ2-3; TRBD1 matches 7 bases. V shed 3 bases and J 2 bases; nucleotides not matched to a gene: 15. Germline V gene lookup returns CDR1 SGHDT and CDR2 YYEEEE. The CDR3 has 18 amino acids. In DNA, the CDR3 is TGTGCCAGCAGCTCAGAGGACAGGTTTACCCCCATCACAGATACGCAGTATTTT. This sequence encodes CASSSEDRFTPITDTQYF.

This clone was seen a handful of times. One end of the junction fails to match germline, which may point to a read error. The V gene is TRBV28, the J gene TRBJ1-1, with 11 nucleotides matching TRBD1. From germline, CDR1 is MDHEN and CDR2 SYDVKM. CDR3 length equals 16 residues. The CDR3 protein is CASSSDRGLVNTEAFF. The CDR3 DNA is TGTGCCAGCAGTTCGGACAGGGGGCTGGTGAATACTGAAGCTTTCTTT. Based on the CDR3 plus reference TRBV28 and TRBJ1-1, the full variable domain is DVKVTQSSRYLVKRTGEKVFLECVQDMDHENMFWYRQDPGLGLRLIYFSYDVKMKEKGDIPEGYSVSREKKERFSLILESASTNQTSMYLCASSSDRGLVNTEAFFGQGTRLTVV.

This chain uses TRBV5-4 with TRBJ2-7; D perhaps matches TRBD2 (5 bases). Germline CDR1 reads SGHNT; CDR2 reads YYREEE (reference sequence). This CDR3 region has 14 residues. Trimming shortened V by 4 bases and J by 7 bases, and 18 bases separated the two germline ends. CDR3 DNA sequence: TGTGCCAGCAGCCAGGACCCTCAGAGAGGGGAGCAGTACGTC. This translates into CASSQDPQRGEQYV.

The chain carries TRBV28 and TRBJ1-1, with D perhaps TRBD1 (6 bases). V lost 4 bases and J 4 bases, leaving 10 bases between the germline ends. Germline V lookup: CDR1 MDHEN, CDR2 SYDVKM. This CDR3 has 13 residues. The chain's CDR3 is CASSYRVSTEAFF. The DNA for the CDR3 is TGTGCCAGCAGTTACAGGGTGTCCACTGAAGCTTTCTTT.

The sample holds a few counts of this clone. The chain employs TRBV24-1 and TRBJ1-5; TRBD1 aligns across 11 bases. Germline V gene lookup returns CDR1 KGHDR and CDR2 SFDVKD. This CDR3 region has 16 residues. J gave up 2 bases and V 4 bases, and 3 bases lay outside the gene matches. The DNA of the CDR3 is TGTGCCACCAGTGACCCGGGACAGGGGGGCAATCAGCCCCAGCATTTT. Translated: CATSDPGQGGNQPQHF.

The chain uses TRBV6-5 and TRBJ2-7; tentative D call: TRBD1 (6 bases). Looked up from germline, CDR1 is MNHEY and CDR2 is SVGAGI. V was cut by 6 bases and J by 11 bases, with 14 bases left in between. CDR3 length equals 11 residues. CDR3 in DNA: TGTGCCAGCAGGGGGTGGGGGCACAAGTACGTC. Its protein is CASRGWGHKYV.

This clone has a handful of counts. The rearrangement uses TRBV11-2 and TRBJ2-1, with 8 bases fitting TRBD2. The CDR3 has 15 amino acids. Per the germline V gene, CDR1 is SGHAT and CDR2 is FQNNGV. The J segment lost 10 bases and the V segment lost 4 bases, leaving 12 bases of the junction unmatched. The DNA of the CDR3 is TGTGCCAGCAGCTCCGGGGGGGCGACTTCTCGAGAGCAGTTCTTC. Amino acid sequence: CASSSGGATSREQFF.

This clone was seen only once. The rearrangement uses TRBV4-2 and TRBJ2-2; TRBD1 matches at 7 bases. The CDR3 contains 15 residues. Unmatched junction bases numbered 5, after V lost 0 bases and J lost 7 bases. CDR1 is LGHNA, CDR2 YNFKEQ, per germline. CDR3 in amino acids: CASSQEGGRSGELFF. CDR3 nucleotides: TGTGCCAGCAGCCAAGAAGGGGGCCGAAGCGGGGAGCTGTTTTTT.

The chain combines TRBV5-5 with TRBJ2-7; TRBD2 matches 7 bases. Trimming took 0 bases from V and 0 from J; bases not matched to a gene: 12. The CDR3 has 18 amino acids. Germline V gives CDR1 SGHKS, CDR2 YYEKEE (reference sequence). Here the CDR3 reads CASSLATRDGGISYEQYV. The CDR3 nucleotides are TGTGCCAGCAGCTTGGCCACGAGGGACGGGGGGATCTCCTACGAGCAGTACGTC.

This chain uses TRBV18 with TRBJ2-1; maybe TRBD2 (6 bases). V was shortened by 6 bases and J by 9 bases, with 9 bases between the two germline ends. There are 11 residues in the CDR3. Germline lookup yields CDR1 KGHSH and CDR2 LQKENI. The CDR3 DNA sequence: TGTGCCAGCTCGGAGGGGATTGAGCAGTTCTTC. Its protein is CASSEGIEQFF.

The chain is built from TRBV28 and TRBJ1-3, with D perhaps matching TRBD1 (6 bases). V was shortened by 11 bases and J by 0 bases, with 14 bases between the two germline ends. Germline CDR1 MDHEN, CDR2 SYDVKM. The CDR3 spans 14 residues. DNA for the CDR3: TGTGCCTCTCGGGCAGGGGCCTCTGGAAACACCATATATTTT. It yields the protein CASRAGASGNTIYF.

This chain joins TRBV19 and TRBJ1-4, with 7 bases identical to TRBD1. CDR1 LNHDA and CDR2 SQIVND come from the germline V gene (reference sequence). The CDR3 extends over 15 amino acids. V dropped 10 bases and J dropped 0; count of bases not matched to a gene: 8. The CDR3 reads CATTGAGATNEKLFF. The CDR3 nucleotides read TGTGCCACTACAGGGGCCGGTGCAACTAATGAAAAACTGTTTTTT.

On this clone itself: The same CDR3 can be traced to other DNA sequences in this sample. This chain connects TRBV3-1 (or the pseudogene TRBV3-2) to TRBJ1-6, with D possibly TRBD1 on 6 matching bases. CDR3 length: 14 residues. Germline V gene lookup returns CDR1 LGHDT and CDR2 YNNKEL (reference sequence). Trimming took 3 bases from V and 6 from J, leaving 9 bases between them. The CDR3 nucleotides read TGTGCCAGCAGCCAGGGGACAACTAATTCACCCCTCCACTTT. Translating gives CASSQGTTNSPLHF.

This clone was picked up a small number of times. The gene calls are TRBV6-4 and TRBJ2-1, with D possibly being TRBD2 (6 bases). The CDR3 contains 14 residues. Trimming removed 0 bases from V and 10 bases from J, with 13 bases in between. CDR1 and CDR2 from the germline V gene are MRHNA and SNTAGT. This chain's CDR3 is CASSDSEEGGEQFF. CDR3 DNA: TGTGCCAGCAGTGACTCCGAGGAAGGAGGGGAGCAGTTCTTC.

The chain couples TRBV9 to TRBJ1-3; 7 positions match TRBD1. The V segment lost 0 bases and the J segment 2 bases; nucleotides outside the gene matches: 26. CDR1 SGDLS and CDR2 YYNGEE come from the germline V gene. This CDR3 spans 23 amino acids. CDR3 residues: CASSVGFNTGVQRGQLPGNTIYF. The CDR3 coding sequence is TGTGCCAGCAGCGTAGGCTTCAATACGGGGGTACAAAGGGGGCAATTGCCTGGAAACACCATATATTTT.

This clone came up a few times. The chain combines TRBV5-8 with TRBJ2-1; D is perhaps TRBD2 (5 bases). Per the germline V gene, CDR1 is SGHTS and CDR2 is YDEGEE. The CDR3 length is 12 residues. Between the trimmed V and J ends, which lost 2 bases and 9 bases, there was a span of 9 bases. The CDR3 DNA is TGTGCCAGCAGCTTTACTAGGGTTGAGCAGTTCTTC. It specifies CASSFTRVEQFF.

The gene calls are TRBV7-2 and TRBJ2-2; tentative D call: TRBD1 (5 bases). The V gene lost 5 bases and the J gene lost 5 bases, with 15 bases spanning the gap. The CDR3 spans 15 residues. The germline V gene encodes CDR1 SGHTA and CDR2 FQGNSA. As DNA, the CDR3 is TGTGCCAGCAGCCCCGCCCGGACACTGACCGGGGAGCTGTTTTTT. Its translation is CASSPARTLTGELFF.

This chain joins TRBV7-9 and TRBJ2-5, with TRBD2 matching over 10 bases. Per germline, CDR1 SEHNR and CDR2 FQNEAQ (reference sequence). CDR3 length equals 14 residues. Trimming took 7 bases from V and 5 from J; bases not matched to a gene: 7. CDR3 DNA sequence: TGTGCCAGCACCATAGGGGGACTAGCGGAGACCCAGTACTTC. Translated, it gives CASTIGGLAETQYF.